This T cell receptor beta chain was sequenced during a study of human T cells and chemical hapten exposure. Whole-study context: An approximately 2 cm by approximately 2 cm inner upper arm patch received 2% DPC for sensitization. After 6 days, upper back 0.01% DPC patch tests were scored. Study-wide results and limits: While controls formed fewer of them, expanded TCRs formed significantly more large CDR3 similarity clusters.

This clonotype showed up just a few times. The antigen is unknown. Trimming removed 5 bases from V and 4 bases from J, with 11 bases in between. The CDR3 is 13 amino acids. Germline V gene sequence: CDR1 MNHEY, CDR2 SMNVEV (reference sequence). TCRdb ran MiXCR on the RACE reads and lists one entry per CDR3 protein. Here the sample spans around 300,000 distinct CDR3 sequences, around 5.5% being singletons. Sample time point: pre-sensitization, week 0. As for treatment: therapeutic diphenylcyclopropenone sensitization with weekly scalp DPC. Ahead of each patch test application, blood was drawn. The receptor's source is a woman in her late teens or twenties with alopecia areata. Some clones in this sample may be carry-over from other donors' samples. The chain has TRBV27 and TRBJ2-5, with D unclear. The material was whole blood, obtained in connection with sensitization to the hapten diphenylcyclopropenone (DPC). The CDR3 nucleotides are TGTGCCAGCAGTCGCAACGGACGAGAGACCCAGTACTTC. This gives the protein CASSRNGRETQYF.